Shown below are 7 T cell receptor beta chains from a single sample sequenced in a study of identical twins. Using its own MiXCR run on the 5' RACE reads, TCRdb lists one record per CDR3 protein. The sample has about 1.7 million distinct CDR3 sequences, around a third seen once. Input material: cord blood. The origin of the receptors is a newborn girl in good health.

The chain employs TRBV21-1 and TRBJ2-1; the table's D gene call, TRBD1, was not cross checked with the DNA. The closer fit of TRBJ2-7 to the DNA end suggests the J call may be wrong. TRBV21-1 is a recognized pseudogene. CDR3 length: 17 residues. CDR3 DNA: TGTGCCAGCAGCAAAGTGGGGGGAGAGTTAACCTACAATGAGCAGTACTTC. It translates to CASSKVGGELTYNEQYF.

V usage is TRBV6-1 and J usage is TRBJ1-1; D unresolved. Germline CDR1 and CDR2: MNHNS and SASEGT. Trimming cost V 2 bases and J 4 bases, with 11 bases left between them. CDR3 size: 14 residues. CDR3 nucleotide sequence: TGTGCCAGCAGTGAACTTATGACCCTCACTGAAGCTTTCTTT. Its translation is CASSELMTLTEAFF.

The J gene is TRBJ2-1, the V gene TRBV11-2; D not resolved. The CDR3 covers 14 residues. The germline V gene encodes CDR1 SGHAT and CDR2 FQNNGV. V lost 3 bases to trimming and J lost 4 bases, with 10 bases between them. This chain's CDR3 is CASSFAVLYNEQFF. The DNA for the CDR3 is TGTGCCAGCAGCTTCGCAGTACTATACAATGAGCAGTTCTTC.

The rearrangement joins TRBV12-3 or TRBV12-4 to TRBJ1-2; D perhaps matches TRBD1 (6 bases). Trimming cost V 1 base and J 4 bases, with 10 bases left between them. This CDR3 has 14 residues. CDR3: CASSLDTGFYGYTF. The CDR3 region has the DNA TGTGCCAGCAGTTTAGATACAGGGTTCTATGGCTACACCTTC.

This clonotype was detected only a few times. The rearrangement links TRBV27 to TRBJ1-4; D gene ambiguous. Germline CDR1 and CDR2: MNHEY and SMNVEV (reference sequence). This CDR3 is 13 amino acids long. The ends were cut back, 6 bases at V and 7 bases at J, with 12 bases in the middle. For the CDR3, the DNA is TGTGCCAGCAGAGCCCCGGGAACTGAAAAACTGTTTTTT. It translates to CASRAPGTEKLFF.

The chain is built from TRBV29-1 and TRBJ1-5, with 7 bases lining up with TRBD1. The CDR3 length is 13 residues. With V trimmed by 4 bases and J by 6 bases, 6 bases remained unmatched. Germline loops: CDR1 SQVTM, CDR2 ANQGSEA. CDR3: CSVGQGLFQPQHF. DNA of the CDR3: TGCAGCGTTGGACAGGGTCTATTTCAGCCCCAGCATTTT.

V is TRBV3-1 and J is TRBJ2-7, with a tentative D call TRBD1 (5 bases). V lost 6 bases to trimming and J lost 3 bases, with 12 bases between them. The CDR3 is made up of 13 amino acids. The germline V gene encodes CDR1 LGHDT and CDR2 YNNKEL (reference sequence). DNA of the CDR3: TGTGCCAGCAGTGTGACAGCTTACTACGAGCAGTACTTC. The encoded protein is CASSVTAYYEQYF.